Presented here are 21 T cell receptor beta chains from one specimen sequenced in a study of early T cells in non-severe SARS-CoV-2 infection. TCRdb processed the 5' RACE reads anew with MiXCR; each CDR3 protein has one entry. The sample records tens of thousands of distinct CDR3 sequences, about an eighth being singletons. Sequencing was performed on whole blood, taken at baseline. Every receptor here comes from an adult who was a healthcare worker with PCR-confirmed SARS-CoV-2 infection or an uninfected control (not recorded which).

J is TRBJ1-2 and V is TRBV9; D remains unclear. This CDR3 is built from 12 residues. The V end was cut by 4 bases, the J end by 6 bases, with 10 bases between. Germline V gene lookup returns CDR1 SGDLS and CDR2 YYNGEE. The CDR3 here is CASSSDGDGYTF. CDR3 in DNA: TGTGCCAGCAGCTCAGATGGGGATGGCTACACCTTC.

This clonotype was observed a few times. The chain recombines TRBV30 with TRBJ2-3; D remains unclear. The CDR3 is made up of 10 amino acids. CDR1 is GTSNPN, CDR2 SVGIG, per germline (reference sequence). Deletions cut 0 bases from V and 5 bases from J, with 0 bases between. The DNA for the CDR3 is TGTGCCTGGAGTGTAGATACGCAGTATTTT. As protein: CAWSVDTQYF. The full variable domain, with the rest looked up from reference TRBV30 and TRBJ2-3, is SQTIHQWPATLVQPVGSPLSLECTVEGTSNPNLYWYRQAAGRGLQLLFYSVGIGQISSEVPQNLSASRPQDRQFILSSKKLLLSDSGFYLCAWSVDTQYFGPGTRLTVL.

This clonotype was seen more than once but under ten times. This rearrangement joins TRBV29-1 to TRBJ1-4, with D perhaps matching TRBD1 (6 bases). The V gene's germline CDR1 is SQVTM and CDR2 ANQGSEA. With 4 bases removed from V and 6 bases from J, the gap between germline ends came to 12 bases. The CDR3 is made up of 13 amino acids. For the CDR3, the DNA is TGCAGCGTTGGGGGGGCGCGTTATGAAAAACTGTTTTTT. This translates into CSVGGARYEKLFF.

The V call is TRBV7-9, the J call TRBJ1-4, with a tentative D call TRBD1 (5 bases). The V gene's germline CDR1 is SEHNR and CDR2 FQNEAQ (reference sequence). The CDR3 is 17 residues long. Trimming removed 8 bases at V and 8 bases at J, with 27 bases between. CDR3 amino acids: CASGRTRIPSRQEKLFF. CDR3 bases: TGTGCCAGCGGGAGGACTCGGATCCCATCTAGACAGGAAAAACTGTTTTTT.

This clonotype has at least ten counts. The chain links TRBV10-3 to TRBJ1-5; TRBD1 matches at 7 bases. CDR3 size: 15 residues. Per germline, CDR1 ENHRY and CDR2 SYGVKD. V shed 8 bases, J shed 0 bases, and the junction held 7 bases outside the gene matches. In nucleotides, the CDR3 is TGTGCCATCGGGGGAGACAGGGATAGCAATCAGCCCCAGCATTTT. It codes for CAIGGDRDSNQPQHF.

This clonotype has more than one count but fewer than ten. The chain joins TRBV6-1 to TRBJ2-7, with 8 positions matching TRBD2. The V segment lost 11 bases and the J segment 2 bases; nucleotides outside the gene matches: 11. The germline V gene has CDR1 MNHNS and CDR2 SASEGT. CDR3 length: 14 residues. CDR3 nucleotides: TGTGCCTGCGGGGGGTATGCGGACACCTACGAGCAGTACTTC. This codes for CACGGYADTYEQYF.

This clonotype showed up many times. This chain connects TRBV5-1 to TRBJ1-1; TRBD1 matches at 12 bases. This CDR3 comprises 18 residues. CDR1 is SGHRS and CDR2 is YFSETQ in the germline V gene. Trimming at V came to 0 bases and at J to 2 bases, leaving 8 bases not matched to a gene. CDR3 residues: CASSLERDRGRGNTEAFF. The CDR3 nucleotides read TGCGCCAGCAGCTTGGAAAGGGACAGGGGGCGAGGAAACACTGAAGCTTTCTTT.

Many counts were recorded for this clonotype. The chain is built from TRBV5-6 and TRBJ2-7; 10 bases are a match to TRBD1. Unmatched junction bases numbered 7, after V lost 0 bases and J lost 4 bases. The CDR3 spans 16 residues. Germline V gives CDR1 SGHDT, CDR2 YYEEEE. This chain's CDR3 is CASSLEGQGSSYEQYF. The CDR3 region has the DNA TGTGCCAGCAGCTTGGAGGGACAGGGGTCGAGTTACGAGCAGTACTTC. The full variable domain, rest sourced from reference TRBV5-6 and TRBJ2-7, is DAGVTQSPTHLIKTRGQQVTLRCSPKSGHDTVSWYQQALGQGPQFIFQYYEEEERQRGNFPDRFSGHQFPNYSSELNVNALLLGDSALYLCASSLEGQGSSYEQYFGPGTRLTVT.

The V call is TRBV5-1, the J call TRBJ2-2; 8 nucleotides align to TRBD1. V was pared by 3 bases and J by 3 bases, with 4 bases of the junction left unmatched. From germline, CDR1 is SGHRS and CDR2 YFSETQ. CDR3 size: 15 residues. Written as DNA, the CDR3 is TGCGCCAGCAGCTCGGACAGGGACTACACCGGGGAGCTGTTTTTT. It is translated as CASSSDRDYTGELFF.

This clonotype showed up just a few times. The V call is TRBV6-2 or TRBV6-3, the J call TRBJ2-5; perhaps TRBD2 as D (5 bases). CDR3 length: 14 amino acids. Trimming removed 3 bases at V and 4 bases at J, with 12 bases between. Looked up from germline, CDR1 is MNHEY and CDR2 is SVGEGT. In DNA form, the CDR3 reads TGTGCCAGCAGTTATCAGCTAGCAGGAGAGACCCAGTACTTC. Translating it yields CASSYQLAGETQYF.

Many counts were recorded for this clonotype. The chain has TRBV5-1 and TRBJ2-1, with 7 bases that match TRBD1. Germline trimming cut 4 bases from V and 3 bases from J; bases unmatched to any gene: 4. CDR1 is SGHRS, CDR2 YFSETQ, per germline. This CDR3 region has 14 residues. CDR3 region: CASSRDRLYNEQFF. DNA of the CDR3: TGCGCCAGCAGCAGGGACAGACTCTACAATGAGCAGTTCTTC.

The rearrangement uses TRBV7-8 and TRBJ1-6, with D uncertain. The CDR3 runs to 14 residues. The V and J ends lost 5 bases and 8 bases respectively, with 13 bases between them. Germline CDR1 reads SGHVS; CDR2 reads FQNEAQ. The CDR3 bases are TGTGCCAGCAGCCGGACCCACGAGGATTCACCCCTCCACTTT. Protein: CASSRTHEDSPLHF.

In the case of this clonotype: One end of the junction does not line up with germline, which may come from a read error. The rearrangement joins TRBV4-3 to TRBJ2-3; TRBD2 matches at 8 bases. This CDR3 comprises 16 residues. CDR1 is LGHNA and CDR2 is YSLEER in the germline V gene. In DNA, the CDR3 is TGCGCCAGCAGCCCATCACCCGGGACTAGTACAGATATGCAGTATTTT. Protein product: CASSPSPGTSTDMQYF.

CDR3 sequence reads: CASSLDRGTTDTQYF. In nucleotides, the CDR3 is TGTGCCAGCAGCTTAGATCGCGGGACCACAGATACGCAGTATTTT. The chain recombines TRBV7-8 with TRBJ2-3; D may be TRBD2 (6 bases). CDR1 SGHVS and CDR2 FQNEAQ come from the germline V gene. The V end lost 1 base, the J end lost 2 bases, and 10 bases lay between the germline ends. There are 15 residues in the CDR3.

The table lists this clonotype with many counts. The chain combines TRBV4-3 with TRBJ2-1; D is unresolved. CDR3 size: 16 residues. Germline values: CDR1 LGHNA, CDR2 YSLEER. Trimming removed 0 bases at V and 7 bases at J, with 16 bases between. The CDR3 here is CASSQDYSTVTNEQFF. CDR3 DNA: TGCGCCAGCAGCCAAGATTACAGCACTGTGACGAATGAGCAGTTCTTC.

This clonotype was recorded a few times. The chain couples TRBV9 to TRBJ1-1; D gene ambiguous. CDR1 is SGDLS, CDR2 YYNGEE, per germline. This CDR3 has 15 residues. Between the trimmed V and J ends, which lost 1 base and 0 bases, there was a span of 10 bases. CDR3 sequence: CASSVISGMNTEAFF. CDR3 coding DNA: TGTGCCAGCAGCGTAATCTCCGGTATGAACACTGAAGCTTTCTTT.

This clonotype has just a few counts. The chain carries TRBV12-3 or TRBV12-4 and TRBJ2-1, with a tentative D call TRBD1 (6 bases). Trimming stripped 8 bases from V and 15 bases from J, with 17 bases between. The CDR3 totals 11 residues. The CDR3 loop is CASGDDRKVFF. The CDR3 DNA follows: TGTGCCAGCGGGGACGACAGGAAGGTGTTCTTC.

This clonotype was seen more than once but under ten times. Here the CDR3 reads CASSLLRGQGATDTQYF. The CDR3, as DNA: TGTGCCAGCAGCCTACTTCGGGGACAGGGGGCAACAGATACGCAGTATTTT. The chain couples TRBV11-2 to TRBJ2-3; 12 bases map to TRBD1. CDR3 length equals 17 residues. Per germline, CDR1 SGHAT and CDR2 FQNNGV. V shed 5 bases, J shed 3 bases, and the junction held 9 bases outside the gene matches.

This clonotype has more than one count but fewer than ten. The chain couples TRBV7-9 to TRBJ2-5, with TRBD1 as a possible D gene (5 bases). This CDR3 region has 13 residues. Germline-derived CDR1 and CDR2 are SEHNR and FQNEAQ (reference sequence). The V end was cut by 2 bases, the J end by 5 bases, with 9 bases between. CDR3 DNA: TGTGCCAGCAGCTTACAGGGAAAGGAGACCCAGTACTTC. The encoded protein is CASSLQGKETQYF.

The rearrangement links TRBV5-1 to TRBJ2-1; 12 bases fit TRBD2. The CDR3 totals 15 residues. The V and J ends lost 4 bases and 5 bases, in that order; junction bases with no gene match: 4. In germline, CDR1 is SGHRS, CDR2 YFSETQ. DNA for the CDR3: TGCGCCAGCAGCGCAGGGACTAGCGGGCACAATGAGCAGTTCTTC. This codes for CASSAGTSGHNEQFF. The full variable domain, with the rest looked up from reference TRBV5-1 and TRBJ2-1, is KAGVTQTPRYLIKTRGQQVTLSCSPISGHRSVSWYQQTPGQGLQFLFEYFSETQRNKGNFPGRFSGRQFSNSRSEMNVSTLELGDSALYLCASSAGTSGHNEQFFGPGTRLTVL.

This clonotype has only a few counts. The chain employs TRBV3-1 and TRBJ1-1; possibly TRBD1 for D (5 bases). There are 14 residues in the CDR3. Trimming pared 1 base from V and 6 bases from J, leaving 12 bases between. CDR1 and CDR2 (germline): LGHDT, YNNKEL (reference sequence). The CDR3 spells CASSQAGRGAEAFF. The CDR3 nucleotides read TGTGCCAGCAGCCAAGCGGGGCGGGGTGCTGAAGCTTTCTTT.